The rows below give T cell receptor beta chains drawn from one sample of a study of shared T cell receptors in the human thymus. Clones were read by immunoSEQ multiplex PCR, and TCRdb kept only the in-frame ones, dropping some. Here the sample spans hundreds of thousands of clones, approximately 89% being singletons. This sample also belongs to another study, concerning human thymus T cells.

The sample was thymocytes. The receptors stem from a boy under two years old with a congenital heart defect. The CDR3 runs from the conserved cysteine through the conserved F or W. Each record gives: clone size, V gene, D gene, J gene, CDR3 DNA, CDR3 protein. A D gene is named only where the DNA matches it firmly. Where a row states a size, it is once, few, many or the class of an expanded clone; other rows omit it.

clone size: few; V gene: TRBV7-8; D gene: TRBD1; J gene: TRBJ1-2; CDR3 DNA: TGTGCCAGCAGCTTGGGACAGCTATGGGGCTACACCTTC; CDR3 protein: CASSLGQLWGYTF
clone size: -; V gene: TRBV4-3; D gene: -; J gene: TRBJ1-2; CDR3 DNA: TGCGCCAGCAGCCAGGCCCGGGAGCCTCGGACGGCCTATGGCTACACCTTC; CDR3 protein: CASSQAREPRTAYGYTF
clone size: -; V gene: TRBV4-3; D gene: TRBD1; J gene: TRBJ1-2; CDR3 DNA: TGCGCCAGCAGCCAAACTAAACAGGGGGCTGATGGCTACACCTTC; CDR3 protein: CASSQTKQGADGYTF
clone size: -; V gene: TRBV4-2; D gene: -; J gene: TRBJ2-2; CDR3 DNA: TGTGCCAGCAGCCATTTATTCGTATCCGGGGAGCTGTTTTTT; CDR3 protein: CASSHLFVSGELFF
clone size: -; V gene: TRBV2; D gene: -; J gene: TRBJ2-2; CDR3 DNA: TGTGCCAGTAGATCGGATTCGGGCGGGGAGCTGTTTTTT; CDR3 protein: CASRSDSGGELFF
clone size: once; V gene: TRBV27; D gene: -; J gene: TRBJ2-2; CDR3 DNA: TGTGCCAGCAGCCCTTGGCTAGACGGATCGAACACCGGGGAGCTGTTTTTT; CDR3 protein: CASSPWLDGSNTGELFF
clone size: -; V gene: TRBV13; D gene: -; J gene: TRBJ2-1; CDR3 DNA: TGTGCCAGCAGCTTCGCAACAGGGCCCAATGAGCAGTTCTTC; CDR3 protein: CASSFATGPNEQFF
clone size: -; V gene: TRBV14; D gene: -; J gene: TRBJ2-1; CDR3 DNA: TGTGCCAGCAGCCAAGAAAGAAGGAAGTCCCTAGTGGACAATGAGCAGTTCTTC; CDR3 protein: CASSQERRKSLVDNEQFF
clone size: once; V gene: TRBV28; D gene: TRBD2; J gene: TRBJ2-7; CDR3 DNA: TGTGCCAGCAGTTTATACGTAGGGACTAACCCTTTCTACGAGCAGTACTTC; CDR3 protein: CASSLYVGTNPFYEQYF
clone size: -; V gene: TRBV6-4; D gene: -; J gene: TRBJ2-2; CDR3 DNA: TGTGCCAGCAGTGACTCGGCTAGCGAGAACACCGGGGAGCTGTTTTTT; CDR3 protein: CASSDSASENTGELFF
clone size: -; V gene: TRBV5-4; D gene: -; J gene: TRBJ2-1; CDR3 DNA: TGTGCCAGCAGCTGGAGGGACAGTACTTACACCTACAATGAGCAGTTCTTC; CDR3 protein: CASSWRDSTYTYNEQFF
clone size: -; V gene: TRBV25-1; D gene: TRBD2; J gene: TRBJ2-4; CDR3 DNA: TGTGCCAGCAGTGACAGAAAGCGGGGGAAAAACATTCAGTACTTC; CDR3 protein: CASSDRKRGKNIQYF
clone size: -; V gene: TRBV6-5; D gene: TRBD2; J gene: TRBJ2-7; CDR3 DNA: TGTGCCAGCAGTTACAGAACTAGCGGGACCTACGAGCAGTACTTC; CDR3 protein: CASSYRTSGTYEQYF
clone size: -; V gene: TRBV7-2; D gene: TRBD1; J gene: TRBJ2-7; CDR3 DNA: TGTGCCAGCAGCCCGGGGACAGATCCCTACGAGCAGTACTTC; CDR3 protein: CASSPGTDPYEQYF
clone size: -; V gene: TRBV5-6; D gene: -; J gene: TRBJ1-2; CDR3 DNA: TGTGCCAGCAGCTGGGGGGGCGACCGCTATGGCTACACCTTC; CDR3 protein: CASSWGGDRYGYTF
clone size: -; V gene: TRBV5-4; D gene: -; J gene: TRBJ2-1; CDR3 DNA: TGTGCCAGCAGCTTGGAACGACACAGGCGATTAAATGAGCAGTTCTTC; CDR3 protein: CASSLERHRRLNEQFF
clone size: -; V gene: TRBV5-4; D gene: TRBD1; J gene: TRBJ2-7; CDR3 DNA: TGTGCCAGCAGCACAGGACAGGGGACCTACGAGCAGTACTTC; CDR3 protein: CASSTGQGTYEQYF
clone size: -; V gene: TRBV7-9; D gene: -; J gene: TRBJ2-1; CDR3 DNA: TGTGCCAGCAGCAATAGCGGACCATTCTCCTACAATGAGCAGTTCTTC; CDR3 protein: CASSNSGPFSYNEQFF
clone size: -; V gene: TRBV28; D gene: -; J gene: TRBJ2-1; CDR3 DNA: TGTGCCAGCAGTTTCGTATACAATGAGCAGTTCTTC; CDR3 protein: CASSFVYNEQFF
clone size: -; V gene: TRBV18; D gene: TRBD1; J gene: TRBJ2-1; CDR3 DNA: TGTGCCAGCTCACCCGACCGGGACAGGGAAGGCCATGAGCAGTTCTTC; CDR3 protein: CASSPDRDREGHEQFF
clone size: -; V gene: TRBV2; D gene: -; J gene: TRBJ1-2; CDR3 DNA: TGTGCCAGCAGTGAAGCGCTTCAGGGGGGCTACACCTTC; CDR3 protein: CASSEALQGGYTF
clone size: -; V gene: TRBV19; D gene: TRBD1; J gene: TRBJ1-1; CDR3 DNA: TGTGCCAGTAGTCACAGGGGTTCGGCAGGGTACACTGAAGCTTTCTTT; CDR3 protein: CASSHRGSAGYTEAFF
clone size: -; V gene: TRBV4-3; D gene: -; J gene: TRBJ2-5; CDR3 DNA: TGCGCCAGCAGCCGCTACAGGGTCGGAGAGACCCAGTACTTC; CDR3 protein: CASSRYRVGETQYF
clone size: -; V gene: TRBV4-3; D gene: TRBD2; J gene: TRBJ2-7; CDR3 DNA: TGCGCCAGCAGCCACCGACTAGCGCCACGCTACGAGCAGTACTTC; CDR3 protein: CASSHRLAPRYEQYF
clone size: -; V gene: TRBV28; D gene: -; J gene: TRBJ2-7; CDR3 DNA: TGTGCCAGCAGTTTGGTAGAGTCCTACGAGCAGTACTTC; CDR3 protein: CASSLVESYEQYF
clone size: once; V gene: TRBV28; D gene: -; J gene: TRBJ1-6; CDR3 DNA: TGTGCCAGCAGTTTCCTCAGGGTAGGGGCAAAGACCTATAATTCACCCCTCCACTTT; CDR3 protein: CASSFLRVGAKTYNSPLHF
clone size: -; V gene: TRBV5-6; D gene: -; J gene: TRBJ2-7; CDR3 DNA: TGTGCCAGCAGCTCGACGGCACGGGACAAATTCTACGAGCAGTACTTC; CDR3 protein: CASSSTARDKFYEQYF
clone size: -; V gene: TRBV12-5; D gene: TRBD1; J gene: TRBJ1-1; CDR3 DNA: TGTGCTAGTGGAGGGGACAGGACGTTAGGTACTGAAGCTTTCTTT; CDR3 protein: CASGGDRTLGTEAFF
clone size: -; V gene: TRBV6-5; D gene: TRBD2; J gene: TRBJ2-7; CDR3 DNA: TGTGCCAGCAGTTTCACGACTAGCAGCCTCTACGAGCAGTACTTC; CDR3 protein: CASSFTTSSLYEQYF
clone size: -; V gene: TRBV27; D gene: TRBD2; J gene: TRBJ2-2; CDR3 DNA: TGTGCCAGCAGTTTCCAGACAGGGACTAGCGGGAGGGCCAACACCGGGGAGCTGTTTTTT; CDR3 protein: CASSFQTGTSGRANTGELFF
clone size: -; V gene: TRBV5-1; D gene: -; J gene: TRBJ2-5; CDR3 DNA: TGCGCCAGCAGCTCTCACGGGGTCCAAGAGACCCAGTACTTC; CDR3 protein: CASSSHGVQETQYF
clone size: -; V gene: TRBV4-1; D gene: -; J gene: TRBJ1-6; CDR3 DNA: TGCGCCAGCAGCCAAGATAAGGAGACTAATTCCCCCCTCCACTTT; CDR3 protein: CASSQDKETNSPLHF
clone size: -; V gene: TRBV7-9; D gene: -; J gene: TRBJ2-1; CDR3 DNA: TGTGCCAGCAGCCAACAGATCAATGAGCAGTTCTTC; CDR3 protein: CASSQQINEQFF
clone size: -; V gene: TRBV2; D gene: TRBD2; J gene: TRBJ2-3; CDR3 DNA: TGTGCCAGCAGTGAAGGGACTAGCGGAGGAACAGATACGCAGTATTTT; CDR3 protein: CASSEGTSGGTDTQYF
clone size: -; V gene: TRBV4-2; D gene: TRBD2; J gene: TRBJ2-1; CDR3 DNA: TGTGCCAGCAGCCAAGGGAGGGCTATAGCGGGGGGAAATAAGAATGAGCAGTTCTTC; CDR3 protein: CASSQGRAIAGGNKNEQFF
clone size: -; V gene: TRBV15; D gene: TRBD2; J gene: TRBJ2-5; CDR3 DNA: TGTGCCACCAGCAGAGATCAGGCGGGAGGGCCGGGTGAGACCCAGTACTTC; CDR3 protein: CATSRDQAGGPGETQYF
clone size: -; V gene: TRBV6-5; D gene: TRBD2; J gene: TRBJ2-7; CDR3 DNA: TGTGCCACCTGGGAACTAGCGGGAGGACGCGAGCAGTACTTC; CDR3 protein: CATWELAGGREQYF
clone size: -; V gene: TRBV4-2; D gene: -; J gene: TRBJ2-5; CDR3 DNA: TGTGCCAGCAGCCCGACGAGGGTTTATGAGACCCAGTACTTC; CDR3 protein: CASSPTRVYETQYF
clone size: -; V gene: TRBV19; D gene: -; J gene: TRBJ2-4; CDR3 DNA: TGTGCCAGTAGTATAGCACAGGGCAAAAACATTCAGTACTTC; CDR3 protein: CASSIAQGKNIQYF
clone size: -; V gene: TRBV11-3; D gene: TRBD1; J gene: TRBJ2-1; CDR3 DNA: TGTGCCAGCAGCTCGGGACAGGGGTCCTACAATGAGCAGTTCTTC; CDR3 protein: CASSSGQGSYNEQFF
clone size: -; V gene: TRBV5-6; D gene: TRBD1; J gene: TRBJ1-1; CDR3 DNA: TGTGCCAGCACGCGGAGGGGGCGCACTGAAGCTTTCTTT; CDR3 protein: CASTRRGRTEAFF
clone size: -; V gene: TRBV15; D gene: TRBD2; J gene: TRBJ2-7; CDR3 DNA: TGTGCCACCAGCGGAGTGAGATTAGCGGGAGTACACTACGAGCAGTACTTC; CDR3 protein: CATSGVRLAGVHYEQYF
clone size: -; V gene: TRBV19; D gene: TRBD1; J gene: TRBJ1-5; CDR3 DNA: TGTGCCAGTATTCCGGGACAGGGCAATCAGCCCCAGCATTTT; CDR3 protein: CASIPGQGNQPQHF
clone size: -; V gene: TRBV5-5; D gene: TRBD2; J gene: TRBJ2-1; CDR3 DNA: TGTGCCAGCAGCTTGGGGGGACTAGCGGGAGGGCCTTACAATGAGCAGTTCTTC; CDR3 protein: CASSLGGLAGGPYNEQFF
clone size: once; V gene: TRBV4-1; D gene: TRBD2; J gene: TRBJ2-7; CDR3 DNA: TGCGCCAGCAGCCAAGACCCCCGACAACTAGCGGGTGGCTACGAGCAGTACTTC; CDR3 protein: CASSQDPRQLAGGYEQYF
clone size: -; V gene: TRBV4-3; D gene: -; J gene: TRBJ2-7; CDR3 DNA: TGCGCCAGCAGCCAAGAGAGGGTCGGCTACGAGCAGTACTTC; CDR3 protein: CASSQERVGYEQYF
clone size: once; V gene: TRBV5-6; D gene: -; J gene: TRBJ2-7; CDR3 DNA: TGTGCCAGCAGCTTCAAATACCCGGGACACAACTACGAGCAGTACTTC; CDR3 protein: CASSFKYPGHNYEQYF
clone size: -; V gene: TRBV29-1; D gene: TRBD1; J gene: TRBJ2-7; CDR3 DNA: TGCAGCGTTGTTTGGGGACAGGGAGATCCCCACTACGAGCAGTACTTC; CDR3 protein: CSVVWGQGDPHYEQYF
clone size: -; V gene: TRBV7-2; D gene: TRBD1; J gene: TRBJ1-3; CDR3 DNA: TGTGCCAGCAGCTTAGCTCCTCGGGACAGGGGGCATTCTTATCTCTCTGGAAACACCATATATTTT; CDR3 protein: CASSLAPRDRGHSYLSGNTIYF
clone size: once; V gene: TRBV5-1; D gene: -; J gene: TRBJ2-1; CDR3 DNA: TGCGCCAGCAGCTTACTCGCCTCCAACAATGAGCAGTTCTTC; CDR3 protein: CASSLLASNNEQFF
clone size: -; V gene: TRBV6-5; D gene: TRBD1; J gene: TRBJ1-2; CDR3 DNA: TGTGCCAGCGTCTCTAGGGACAGCTATGGCTACACCTTC; CDR3 protein: CASVSRDSYGYTF
clone size: few; V gene: TRBV4-3; D gene: -; J gene: TRBJ1-2; CDR3 DNA: TGCGCCAGCAGCCAAGACTACTGGACACCCGAACAAAAAACTAACTATGGCTACACCTTC; CDR3 protein: CASSQDYWTPEQKTNYGYTF
clone size: -; V gene: TRBV7-2; D gene: -; J gene: TRBJ2-7; CDR3 DNA: TGTGCCAGCAGCCCCGGCGGGCCCCACCAGCCTACGTTCGAGCAGTACTTC; CDR3 protein: CASSPGGPHQPTFEQYF
clone size: -; V gene: TRBV25-1; D gene: TRBD2; J gene: TRBJ2-7; CDR3 DNA: TGTGCCGGCACTTCGAGGGGCGGGGGGGGTTTAAATCCCTACGAGCAGTACTTC; CDR3 protein: CAGTSRGGGGLNPYEQYF
clone size: -; V gene: TRBV19; D gene: -; J gene: TRBJ1-1; CDR3 DNA: TGTGCCAGTACCCGAACCGAGGGTCTGGGCACTGAAGCTTTCTTT; CDR3 protein: CASTRTEGLGTEAFF
clone size: -; V gene: TRBV27; D gene: TRBD2; J gene: TRBJ2-7; CDR3 DNA: TGTGCCAGCAGCCAGAGACTAGCGGGAGCCTACGAGCAGTACTTC; CDR3 protein: CASSQRLAGAYEQYF
clone size: -; V gene: TRBV18; D gene: TRBD2; J gene: TRBJ2-7; CDR3 DNA: TGTGCCAGCTCACCGTTAGCGGGAGTCTCCTACGAGCAGTACTTC; CDR3 protein: CASSPLAGVSYEQYF
clone size: -; V gene: TRBV19; D gene: -; J gene: TRBJ1-5; CDR3 DNA: TGTGCCAGTAGAGCGGTGAATCAGCCCCAGCATTTT; CDR3 protein: CASRAVNQPQHF